This entry features one TCR beta chain sequence. Its specificity is unknown. The data originate from a study of long-term antiretroviral therapy in people with HIV. Study-level points and caveats: Pre-ART clonal expansions dominated every time point's repertoire.

This CDR3 comprises 18 residues. Germline V gene lookup returns CDR1 MRHNA and CDR2 SNTAGT. Trimming at V came to 0 bases and at J to 5 bases, leaving 12 bases not matched to a gene. The libraries were made with immunoSEQ v3.0 at survey level. The data were produced by immunoSEQ multiplex PCR, yet TCRdb's version contains in-frame clones alone and is incomplete. The table lists 20,000 to 25,000 clones, 93% of them singletons. The V and J genes are TRBV6-4 and TRBJ1-4; TRBD1 matches at 7 bases. The TCR was taken from a woman in her thirties or forties with HIV. The sequencing here drew on unsorted PBMCs, taken 7.6 years after starting antiretroviral therapy. The CDR3, as DNA: TGTGCCAGCAGTGACTCGACGCCTCGGGACAGACAAAATGAAAAACTGTTTTTT. As protein: CASSDSTPRDRQNEKLFF.